The 30 T cell receptor beta chains listed next were all sequenced from one sample in a study of control samples from healthy donors and cancer patients. Profiling relied on immunoSEQ multiplex PCR, and the TCRdb table lists in-frame clones only, not all of them. The data show roughly 90,000 clones, approximately 88% seen once. Sequences were obtained from PBMCs. Receptors were obtained from a woman between 45 and 65 years old with colorectal cancer.

The chain has TRBV3-1 (or the pseudogene TRBV3-2) and TRBJ1-2, with D uncertain. The CDR3 extends over 12 amino acids. Deletions cut 0 bases from V and 8 bases from J, with 7 bases between. Germline V gene data show CDR1 as LGHDT and CDR2 as YNNKEL (reference sequence). DNA for the CDR3: TGTGCCAGCAGCCAAGAGAGCGTCGGCTACACCTTC. It codes for CASSQESVGYTF.

The chain has TRBV6-5 and TRBJ2-7; TRBD1 or TRBD2 may be the D gene (5 bases each). V was trimmed by 10 bases and J by 0 bases, leaving 16 bases between them. The CDR3 spans 14 residues. In germline, CDR1 is MNHEY, CDR2 SVGAGI. CDR3 protein: CATQGAMSSYEQYV. CDR3 bases: TGTGCCACCCAGGGAGCTATGAGCTCCTACGAGCAGTACGTC.

The J gene is TRBJ1-6, the V gene TRBV7-9, with TRBD1 matching 8 bases. Germline CDR1 reads SEHNR; CDR2 reads FQNEAQ (reference sequence). V lost 5 bases, J lost 10 bases, and 7 bases stayed unmatched. This CDR3 comprises 14 residues. As DNA, the CDR3 is TGTGCCAGCAGCCCAGACAGGGGTTCCTCACCCCTCCACTTT. Translation gives CASSPDRGSSPLHF.

This chain connects TRBV19 to TRBJ2-4, with 8 bases that match TRBD1. Trimming removed 3 bases from V and 2 bases from J; junction bases left unmatched: 6. Germline CDR1 is LNHDA and CDR2 is SQIVND (reference sequence). The CDR3 is 16 amino acids. DNA for the CDR3: TGTGCCAGTAGTATCCCAGGGGGCGTTTCCAAAAACATTCAGTACTTC. This encodes CASSIPGGVSKNIQYF.

The sample holds a few counts of this clone. The rearrangement uses TRBV5-5 and TRBJ1-1, with TRBD1 as a possible D gene (6 bases). Trimming pared 0 bases from V and 10 bases from J, leaving 10 bases between. Germline V lookup: CDR1 SGHKS, CDR2 YYEKEE (reference sequence). The CDR3 consists of 12 residues. DNA of the CDR3: TGTGCCAGCAGCTTGGGGCAGGGGAGAGCTTTCTTT. It encodes CASSLGQGRAFF.

The chain has TRBV12-3 or TRBV12-4 and TRBJ1-2; unclear D gene. The V and J ends lost 7 bases and 4 bases respectively, with 13 bases between them. This CDR3 has 13 residues. The DNA for the CDR3 is TGTGCCAGCATGAAGGAGGCCCTCTATGGCTACACCTTC. The encoded protein is CASMKEALYGYTF.

The V and J genes are TRBV24-1 and TRBJ1-2, with no clear D. The CDR3 runs to 13 residues. The germline CDR1 and CDR2 sequences are KGHDR and SFDVKD. The V end was cut by 5 bases, the J end by 5 bases, with 11 bases between. CDR3 DNA: TGTGCCACCAGTGGCGGGCAGATGTATGGCTACACCTTC. It is translated as CATSGGQMYGYTF.

The chain recombines TRBV13 with TRBJ1-1; no reliable D call. V shed 2 bases and J shed 1 base, with 11 bases lying between them. The V gene's germline CDR1 is PRHDT and CDR2 FYEKMQ (reference sequence). The CDR3 is 15 amino acids. The CDR3 nucleotides read TGTGCCAGCAGCTTAATCCGACGGCCGAACACTGAAGCTTTCTTT. It yields the protein CASSLIRRPNTEAFF.

V gene TRBV21-1 combines with J gene TRBJ1-6. TRBV21-1 has pseudogene status. There are 13 residues in the CDR3. The CDR3 is CASSKRTVSPLHF. Written as DNA, the CDR3 is TGTGCCAGCAGCAAAAGGACGGTTTCACCCCTCCACTTT.

This chain joins TRBV2 and TRBJ2-1; D perhaps matches TRBD1 (5 bases). Trimming stripped 4 bases from V and 3 bases from J, with 13 bases between. CDR3 length: 15 residues. CDR1 SNHLY and CDR2 FYNNEI come from the germline V gene. DNA for the CDR3: TGTGCCAGCAGTGCTGACAGCTCAGGCTACAATGAGCAGTTCTTC. Translating gives CASSADSSGYNEQFF.

J is TRBJ1-2 and V is TRBV18, with D possibly TRBD1 on 6 matching bases. V was pared by 2 bases and J by 5 bases, with 12 bases between. The CDR3 extends over 14 amino acids. Per germline, CDR1 KGHSH and CDR2 LQKENI. CDR3 loop: CASSPRTETYGYTF. Written as DNA, the CDR3 is TGTGCCAGCTCACCAAGGACAGAAACTTATGGCTACACCTTC. The entire variable domain, with the rest obtained from reference TRBV18 and TRBJ1-2, is as follows: NAGVMQNPRHLVRRRGQEARLRCSPMKGHSHVYWYRQLPEEGLKFMVYLQKENIIDESGMPKERFSAEFPKEGPSILRIQQVVRGDSAAYFCASSPRTETYGYTFGSGTRLTVV.

This clone came up once. This chain joins TRBV18 and TRBJ1-2; D perhaps matches TRBD1 (6 bases). Germline lookup yields CDR1 KGHSH and CDR2 LQKENI. The CDR3 spans 14 residues. V lost 6 bases and J 4 bases, leaving 15 bases between the germline ends. The CDR3 is CASSPRRDIYGYTF. The CDR3, as DNA: TGTGCCAGCTCCCCTAGGAGGGACATCTATGGCTACACCTTC.

The chain uses TRBV5-6 and TRBJ1-2; 8 nucleotides match TRBD1. The CDR3 loop spans 15 amino acids. In germline, CDR1 is SGHDT, CDR2 YYEEEE. Trimming removed 4 bases from V and 7 bases from J; junction bases left unmatched: 12. This chain's CDR3 is CASSARTGTRVGYTF. The CDR3 DNA follows: TGTGCCAGCAGCGCCCGGACAGGGACGAGGGTTGGCTACACCTTC.

This chain links TRBV5-3 with TRBJ1-4, with D hard to call. TRBV5-3 is reported as an ORF; its role is uncertain. This CDR3 has 12 amino acids. V lost 10 bases, J lost 4 bases, and 11 bases lay in between. The CDR3, as DNA: TGTGCCCCCAAGCAGGATAATGAAAAACTGTTTTTT. Residues: CAPKQDNEKLFF.

This clone appeared once. The chain recombines TRBV3-1 (or the pseudogene TRBV3-2) with TRBJ1-1; 10 bases match TRBD1. The germline CDR1 and CDR2 sequences are LGHDT and YNNKEL (reference sequence). V shed 0 bases and J 4 bases; nucleotides not matched to a gene: 11. The CDR3 contains 18 residues. CDR3 DNA sequence: TGTGCCAGCAGCCAAGATAGTTTATCGGGACAGGGGCCCACTGAAGCTTTCTTT. Its translation is CASSQDSLSGQGPTEAFF.

The chain employs TRBV9 and TRBJ1-1; 8 bases are shared with TRBD1. Trimming cost V 4 bases and J 1 base; bases outside gene matches: 3. The CDR3 covers 14 residues. Germline V CDR1 and CDR2: SGDLS, YYNGEE. CDR3 in amino acids: CASSLGQGNTEAFF. CDR3 nucleotides: TGTGCCAGCAGCCTCGGACAGGGGAACACTGAAGCTTTCTTT.

A note on this clone: Other DNA sequences within the sample encode an identical CDR3. The DNA for the CDR3 is TGTGCCATCAGTGAGTCAGGGTACGAGCAGTACGTC. This translates into CAISESGYEQYV. This chain links TRBV10-3 with TRBJ2-7, with unresolved D. Germline CDR1 is ENHRY and CDR2 is SYGVKD. With 0 bases removed from V and 4 bases from J, the gap between germline ends came to 4 bases. CDR3 size: 12 residues.

The chain carries TRBV9 and TRBJ1-3, with a weak D call TRBD1 (5 bases). Trimming left V 0 bases short and J 3 bases short, with 10 bases between. There are 15 residues in the CDR3. CDR1 is SGDLS and CDR2 is YYNGEE in the germline V gene. DNA for the CDR3: TGTGCCAGCAGCGTAGACACAGGAGGTGGAAACACCATATATTTT. This codes for CASSVDTGGGNTIYF.

This chain joins TRBV6-2 or TRBV6-3 and TRBJ2-3; D could derive from TRBD1 or TRBD2 (6 bases each). V gave up 0 bases and J gave up 0 bases, with 13 bases separating them. CDR3 length equals 17 residues. Germline-derived CDR1 and CDR2 are MNHEY and SVGEGT. In DNA form, the CDR3 reads TGTGCCAGCAGTTACTCGCCCGGGGGCCTTAGCACAGATACGCAGTATTTT. The encoded protein is CASSYSPGGLSTDTQYF.

This chain connects TRBV24-1 to TRBJ2-5; D ambiguous. The CDR3 contains 12 residues. CDR1 is KGHDR, CDR2 SFDVKD, per germline. Trimming removed 5 bases at V and 5 bases at J, with 8 bases between. The CDR3 DNA sequence: TGTGCCACCAGTGGAAATGACGAGACCCAGTACTTC. It specifies CATSGNDETQYF.

The chain uses TRBV16 and TRBJ2-3; 9 bases are shared with TRBD2. This CDR3 is 16 amino acids long. V shed 1 base and J 11 bases; nucleotides not matched to a gene: 13. From germline, CDR1 is KGHSY and CDR2 FQNENV. This CDR3 reads CASSQFPPSGDLRQYF. CDR3 coding DNA: TGTGCCAGCAGCCAATTTCCCCCTAGCGGGGACCTAAGGCAGTATTTT.

The rearrangement uses TRBV28 and TRBJ1-2; 9 bases are a match to TRBD1. Germline values: CDR1 MDHEN, CDR2 SYDVKM. V gave up 2 bases and J gave up 5 bases; unmatched junction bases: 3. The length of the CDR3 is 14 residues. DNA for the CDR3: TGTGCCAGCAGTTTAATGACAGGGGGGTATGGCTACACCTTC. Protein product: CASSLMTGGYGYTF.

V gene TRBV2 combines with J gene TRBJ1-5; 7 nucleotides match TRBD1. The CDR3 is 14 residues long. Losses at the gene ends were 7 bases for V and 1 base for J; bases not matched to a gene: 4. Germline loops: CDR1 SNHLY, CDR2 FYNNEI. For the CDR3, the DNA is TGTGCCAGCACCGGGACAGAGAGCAATCAGCCCCAGCATTTT. Amino acid sequence: CASTGTESNQPQHF.

This clone was found a few times. The chain joins TRBV5-4 to TRBJ1-1; a weak D match, TRBD1 (6 bases). CDR1 and CDR2 from the germline V gene are SGHNT and YYREEE (reference sequence). The CDR3 totals 15 residues. The V end lost 1 base, the J end lost 4 bases, and 14 bases lay between the germline ends. CDR3 coding DNA: TGTGCCAGCAGCTTGACATGGGAGGGGGGCACTGAAGCTTTCTTT. Its protein is CASSLTWEGGTEAFF.

The chain carries TRBV12-3 or TRBV12-4 and TRBJ2-7; D is uncertain. CDR3 size: 13 residues. V was cut by 6 bases and J by 1 base, with 10 bases left in between. Here the CDR3 DNA reads TGTGCCAGCAGCCCTGGCTTGTCCTACGAGCAGTACGTC. It encodes CASSPGLSYEQYV.

This clone was observed a few times. The chain combines TRBV10-2 with TRBJ2-1; a weak D match, TRBD1 (7 bases). The CDR3 is made up of 15 amino acids. The germline V gene has CDR1 WSHSY and CDR2 SAAADI. Between the trimmed V and J ends, which lost 5 bases and 2 bases, there was a span of 13 bases. The CDR3 DNA reads TGCGCCAGCAGTCCCAGGGGGAGGACCTACAATGAGCAGTTCTTC. The encoded protein is CASSPRGRTYNEQFF.

This clone occurred a few times. CDR3 sequence (DNA): TGTGCCAGCAGCCAAGGCCCGGAACCGAACACTGAAGCTTTCTTT. This encodes CASSQGPEPNTEAFF. The chain combines TRBV4-2 with TRBJ1-1; the D is unclear. V gave up 1 base and J gave up 1 base, with 10 bases separating them. The CDR3 is made up of 15 amino acids. The germline V gene has CDR1 LGHNA and CDR2 YNFKEQ.

The V gene is TRBV5-8, the J gene TRBJ2-1; D perhaps matches TRBD2 (6 bases). The CDR3 sequence is 13 residues long. Trimming took off 3 bases at V and 3 bases at J, with 7 bases between the two ends. Germline CDR1 reads SGHTS; CDR2 reads YDEGEE. This chain's CDR3 is CASSSGLYNEQFF. CDR3 DNA: TGTGCCAGCAGCTCGGGACTCTACAATGAGCAGTTCTTC.

The V call is TRBV9, the J call TRBJ1-3; a weak D match, TRBD1 (5 bases). Germline V gene data show CDR1 as SGDLS and CDR2 as YYNGEE. V lost 0 bases and J 0 bases, leaving 13 bases between the germline ends. The length of the CDR3 is 17 residues. CDR3 DNA: TGTGCCAGCAGCGTAGATGGCGGGACGGCCTCTGGAAACACCATATATTTT. Protein: CASSVDGGTASGNTIYF.

This clone was observed once. This chain connects TRBV7-3 to TRBJ2-3, with a possible D match to TRBD2 (6 bases). V was trimmed by 10 bases and J by 8 bases, leaving 16 bases between them. The CDR3 is 12 residues long. Germline values: CDR1 SGHTA, CDR2 FQGTGA. CDR3 coding DNA: TGTGCCACGACAGAACCCGGGGGTACGCAGTATTTT. Its protein is CATTEPGGTQYF.